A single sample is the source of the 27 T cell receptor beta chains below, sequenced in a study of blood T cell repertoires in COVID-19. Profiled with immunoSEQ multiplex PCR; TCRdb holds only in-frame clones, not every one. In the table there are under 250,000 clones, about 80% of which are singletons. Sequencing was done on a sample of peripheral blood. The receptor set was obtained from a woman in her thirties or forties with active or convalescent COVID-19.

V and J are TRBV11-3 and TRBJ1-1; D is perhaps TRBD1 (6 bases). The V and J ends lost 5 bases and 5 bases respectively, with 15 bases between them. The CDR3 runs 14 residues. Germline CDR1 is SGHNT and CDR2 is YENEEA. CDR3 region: CASSPTGLRTEAFF. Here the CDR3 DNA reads TGTGCCAGCAGCCCAACAGGGTTAAGGACTGAAGCTTTCTTT.

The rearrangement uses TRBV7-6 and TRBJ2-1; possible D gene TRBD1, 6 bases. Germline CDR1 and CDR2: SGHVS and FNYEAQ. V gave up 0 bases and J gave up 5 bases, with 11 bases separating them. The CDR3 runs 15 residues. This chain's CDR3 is CASSLAPTGNNEQFF. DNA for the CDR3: TGTGCCAGCAGCTTAGCGCCGACAGGAAACAATGAGCAGTTCTTC.

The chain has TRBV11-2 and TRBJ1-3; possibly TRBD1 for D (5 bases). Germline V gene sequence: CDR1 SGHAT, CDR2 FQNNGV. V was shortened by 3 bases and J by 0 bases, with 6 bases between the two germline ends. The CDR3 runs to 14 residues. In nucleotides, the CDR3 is TGTGCCAGCAGCTTGCAGGGCTCTGGAAACACCATATATTTT. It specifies CASSLQGSGNTIYF.

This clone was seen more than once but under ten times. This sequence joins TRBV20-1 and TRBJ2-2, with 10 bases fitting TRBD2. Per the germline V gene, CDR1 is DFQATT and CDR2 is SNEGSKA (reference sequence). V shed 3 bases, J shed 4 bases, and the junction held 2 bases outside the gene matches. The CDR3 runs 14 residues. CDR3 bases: TGCAGTGCTAGTCCTAGCGGGGGCACCGGGGAGCTGTTTTTT. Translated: CSASPSGGTGELFF.

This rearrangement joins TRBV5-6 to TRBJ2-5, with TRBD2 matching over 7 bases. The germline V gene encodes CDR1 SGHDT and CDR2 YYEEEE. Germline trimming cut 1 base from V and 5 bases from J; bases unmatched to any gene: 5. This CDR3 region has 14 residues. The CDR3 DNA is TGTGCCAGCAGCTTGTGGGCGGGGGAGGAGACCCAGTACTTC. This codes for CASSLWAGEETQYF.

The CDR3 nucleotides read TGTGCCAGCAGTTACGGGACAACAATTCATCAGCCCCAGCATTTT. It specifies CASSYGTTIHQPQHF. V gene TRBV6-6 combines with J gene TRBJ1-5, with D perhaps TRBD1 (6 bases). The V and J ends lost 2 bases and 5 bases respectively, with 13 bases between them. The V gene's germline CDR1 is MNHNY and CDR2 SVGAGI (reference sequence). The length of the CDR3 is 15 residues.

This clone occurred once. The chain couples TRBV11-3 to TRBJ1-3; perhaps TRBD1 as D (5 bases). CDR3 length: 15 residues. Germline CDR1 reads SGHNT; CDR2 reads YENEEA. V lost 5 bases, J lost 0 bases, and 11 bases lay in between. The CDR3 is CASSMGGTSGNTIYF. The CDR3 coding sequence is TGTGCCAGCAGCATGGGGGGGACCTCTGGAAACACCATATATTTT.

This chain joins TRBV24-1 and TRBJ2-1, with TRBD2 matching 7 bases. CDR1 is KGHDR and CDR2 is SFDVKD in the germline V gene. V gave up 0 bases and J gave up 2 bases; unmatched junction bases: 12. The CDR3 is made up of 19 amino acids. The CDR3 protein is CATSDLPGLKGGPYNEQFF. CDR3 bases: TGTGCCACCAGTGATTTGCCTGGTCTGAAGGGAGGGCCCTACAATGAGCAGTTCTTC.

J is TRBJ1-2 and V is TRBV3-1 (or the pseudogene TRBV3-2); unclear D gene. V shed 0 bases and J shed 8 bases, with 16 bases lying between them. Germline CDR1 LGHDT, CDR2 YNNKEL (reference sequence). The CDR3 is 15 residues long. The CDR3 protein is CASSQEVSQPRGYTF. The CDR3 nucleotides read TGTGCCAGCAGCCAAGAGGTGTCACAGCCTCGGGGCTACACCTTC.

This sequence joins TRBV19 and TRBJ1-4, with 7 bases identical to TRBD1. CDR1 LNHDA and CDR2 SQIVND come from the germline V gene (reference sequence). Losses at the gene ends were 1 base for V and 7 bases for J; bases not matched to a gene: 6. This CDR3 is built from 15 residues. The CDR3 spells CASSIGQGGGEKLFF. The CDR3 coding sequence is TGTGCCAGTAGTATAGGACAGGGAGGCGGTGAAAAACTGTTTTTT.

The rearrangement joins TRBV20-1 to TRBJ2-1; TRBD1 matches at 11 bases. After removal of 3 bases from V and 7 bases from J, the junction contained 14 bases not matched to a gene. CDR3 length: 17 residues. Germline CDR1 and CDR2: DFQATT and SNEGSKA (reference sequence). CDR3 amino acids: CSASLLGRDRGFNEQFF. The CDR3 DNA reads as TGCAGTGCTAGTTTGTTGGGCCGGGACAGGGGGTTTAATGAGCAGTTCTTC.

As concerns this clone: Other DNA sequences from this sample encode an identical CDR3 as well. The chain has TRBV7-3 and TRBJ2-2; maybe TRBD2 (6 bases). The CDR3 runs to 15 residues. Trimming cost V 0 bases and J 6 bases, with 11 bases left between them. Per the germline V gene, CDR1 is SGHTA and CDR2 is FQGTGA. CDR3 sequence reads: CASSLTRSGAGELFF. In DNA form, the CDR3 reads TGTGCCAGCAGCTTAACTCGATCGGGGGCCGGGGAGCTGTTTTTT.

The CDR3 protein is CASSLGVAGAPPQETQYF. The CDR3 DNA follows: TGCGCCAGCAGCTTAGGGGTAGCGGGGGCCCCGCCCCAAGAGACCCAGTACTTC. The chain joins TRBV5-1 to TRBJ2-5; 9 bases match TRBD2. Unmatched junction bases numbered 12, after V lost 2 bases and J lost 1 base. Germline V CDR1 and CDR2: SGHRS, YFSETQ. This CDR3 has 18 residues.

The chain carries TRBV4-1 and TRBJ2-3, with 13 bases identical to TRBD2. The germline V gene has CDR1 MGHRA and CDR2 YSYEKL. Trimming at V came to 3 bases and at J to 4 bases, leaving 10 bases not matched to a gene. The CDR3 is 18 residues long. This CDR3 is CASSHILAGGPNADTQYF. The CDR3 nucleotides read TGCGCCAGCAGCCATATACTAGCGGGAGGGCCTAACGCAGATACGCAGTATTTT.

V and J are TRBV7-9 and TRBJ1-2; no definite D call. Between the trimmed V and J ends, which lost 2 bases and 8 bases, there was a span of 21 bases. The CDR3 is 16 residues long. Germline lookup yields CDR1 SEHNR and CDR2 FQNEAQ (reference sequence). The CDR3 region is CASSLPFSGSRGGYTF. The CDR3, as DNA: TGTGCCAGCAGCTTACCCTTCAGCGGCTCTCGTGGAGGCTACACCTTC.

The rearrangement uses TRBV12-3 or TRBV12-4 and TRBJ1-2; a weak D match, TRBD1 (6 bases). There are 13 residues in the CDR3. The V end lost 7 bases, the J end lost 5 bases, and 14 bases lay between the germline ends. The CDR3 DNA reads TGTGCCAGCACCAACACAGGGTCTTATGGCTACACCTTC. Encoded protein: CASTNTGSYGYTF.

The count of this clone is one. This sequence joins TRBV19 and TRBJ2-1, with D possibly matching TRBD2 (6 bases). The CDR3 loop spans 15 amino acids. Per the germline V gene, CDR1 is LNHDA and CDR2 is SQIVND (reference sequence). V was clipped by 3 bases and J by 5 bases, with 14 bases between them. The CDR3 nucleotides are TGTGCCAGTAGTATCCCACGGCGCGGGGACAATGAGCAGTTCTTC. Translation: CASSIPRRGDNEQFF. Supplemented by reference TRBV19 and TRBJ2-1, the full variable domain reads DGGITQSPKYLFRKEGQNVTLSCEQNLNHDAMYWYRQDPGQGLRLIYYSQIVNDFQKGDIAEGYSVSREKKESFPLTVTSAQKNPTAFYLCASSIPRRGDNEQFFGPGTRLTVL.

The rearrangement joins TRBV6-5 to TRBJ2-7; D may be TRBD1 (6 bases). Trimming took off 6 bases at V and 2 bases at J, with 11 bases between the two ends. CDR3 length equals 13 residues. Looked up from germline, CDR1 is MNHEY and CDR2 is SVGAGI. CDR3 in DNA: TGTGCCAGCAGGGGGGCCCCTCCCTACGAGCAGTACTTC. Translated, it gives CASRGAPPYEQYF.

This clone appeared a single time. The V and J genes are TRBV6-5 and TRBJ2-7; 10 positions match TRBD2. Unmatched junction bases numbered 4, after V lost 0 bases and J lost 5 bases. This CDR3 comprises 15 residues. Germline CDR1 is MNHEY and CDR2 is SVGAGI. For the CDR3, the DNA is TGTGCCAGCAGTTACTCCGGGACTAGCGTCGACGAGCAGTACTTC. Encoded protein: CASSYSGTSVDEQYF.

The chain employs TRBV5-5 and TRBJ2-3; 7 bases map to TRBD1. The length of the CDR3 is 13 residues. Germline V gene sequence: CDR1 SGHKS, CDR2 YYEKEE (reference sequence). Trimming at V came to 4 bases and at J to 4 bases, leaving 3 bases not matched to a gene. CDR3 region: CASSPGQADTQYF. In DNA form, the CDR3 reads TGTGCCAGCAGCCCAGGACAGGCAGATACGCAGTATTTT.

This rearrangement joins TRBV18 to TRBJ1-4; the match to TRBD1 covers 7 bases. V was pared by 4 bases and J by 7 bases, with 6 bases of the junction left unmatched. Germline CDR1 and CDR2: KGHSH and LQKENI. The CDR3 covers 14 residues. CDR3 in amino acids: CASSQGARAEKLFF. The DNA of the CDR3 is TGTGCCAGCTCACAGGGGGCGCGGGCTGAAAAACTGTTTTTT. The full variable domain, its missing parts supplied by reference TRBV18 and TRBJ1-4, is NAGVMQNPRHLVRRRGQEARLRCSPMKGHSHVYWYRQLPEEGLKFMVYLQKENIIDESGMPKERFSAEFPKEGPSILRIQQVVRGDSAAYFCASSQGARAEKLFFGSGTQLSVL.

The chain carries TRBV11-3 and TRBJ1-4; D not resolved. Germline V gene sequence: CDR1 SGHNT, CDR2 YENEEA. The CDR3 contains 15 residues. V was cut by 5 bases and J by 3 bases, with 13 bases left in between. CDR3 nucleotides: TGTGCCAGCAGCCCCCGCTGGGCCTCTAATGAAAAACTGTTTTTT. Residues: CASSPRWASNEKLFF.

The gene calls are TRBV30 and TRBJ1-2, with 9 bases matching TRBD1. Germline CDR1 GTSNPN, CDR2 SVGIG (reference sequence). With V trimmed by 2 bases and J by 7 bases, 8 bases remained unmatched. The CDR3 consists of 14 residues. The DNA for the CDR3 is TGTGCCTGGAGTCCGGACAGGGGAGTTGGTGGCTACACCTTC. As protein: CAWSPDRGVGGYTF.

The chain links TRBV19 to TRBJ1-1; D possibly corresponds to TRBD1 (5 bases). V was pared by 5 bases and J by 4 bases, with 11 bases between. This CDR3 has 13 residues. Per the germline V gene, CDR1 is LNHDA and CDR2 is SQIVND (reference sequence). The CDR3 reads CASSDQGVTEAFF. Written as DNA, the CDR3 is TGTGCCAGTAGTGACCAGGGTGTCACTGAAGCTTTCTTT.

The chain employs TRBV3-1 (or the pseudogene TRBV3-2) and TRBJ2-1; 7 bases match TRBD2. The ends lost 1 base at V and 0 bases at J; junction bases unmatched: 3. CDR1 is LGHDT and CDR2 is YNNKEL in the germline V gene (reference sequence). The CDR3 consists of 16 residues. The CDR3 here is CASSQGGGSSYNEQFF. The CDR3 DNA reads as TGTGCCAGCAGCCAAGGGGGAGGGAGCTCCTACAATGAGCAGTTCTTC.

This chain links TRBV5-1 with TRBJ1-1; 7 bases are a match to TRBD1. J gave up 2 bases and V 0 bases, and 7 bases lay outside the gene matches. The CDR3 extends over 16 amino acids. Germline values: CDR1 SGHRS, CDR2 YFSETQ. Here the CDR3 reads CASSLEGTGANTEAFF. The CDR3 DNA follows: TGCGCCAGCAGCTTGGAGGGAACAGGGGCCAACACTGAAGCTTTCTTT. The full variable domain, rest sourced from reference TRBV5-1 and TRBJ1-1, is KAGVTQTPRYLIKTRGQQVTLSCSPISGHRSVSWYQQTPGQGLQFLFEYFSETQRNKGNFPGRFSGRQFSNSRSEMNVSTLELGDSALYLCASSLEGTGANTEAFFGQGTRLTVV.

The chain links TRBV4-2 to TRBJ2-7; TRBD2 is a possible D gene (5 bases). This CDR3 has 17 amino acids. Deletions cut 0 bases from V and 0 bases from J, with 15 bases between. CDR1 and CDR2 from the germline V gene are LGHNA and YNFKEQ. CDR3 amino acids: CASSQDRRGRSSYEQYF. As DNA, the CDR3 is TGTGCCAGCAGCCAAGATCGTCGGGGTAGGAGCTCCTACGAGCAGTACTTC.